This T cell receptor beta chain was identified during a study of blood T cell repertoires in COVID-19. Repertoires were generated with immunoSEQ multiplex PCR, while TCRdb's copy carries only in-frame clones and drops some. The table records over 150,000 clones, over 70% of them present only once. V was pared by 7 bases and J by 3 bases, with 16 bases between. This CDR3 is 14 amino acids long. CDR1 and CDR2 (germline): MNHEY, SMNVEV (reference sequence). V gene TRBV27 combines with J gene TRBJ2-7; D is possibly TRBD1 (5 bases). The sequenced sample was peripheral blood. The sequence derives from a woman aged 40 to 49 with COVID-19, enrolled during active disease. The CDR3 bases are TGTGCCAGCACCGAAGGGCAGGGATACTACGAGCAGTACTTC. Protein sequence: CASTEGQGYYEQYF.